This TCR beta chain was retrieved from a study of response to subunit inactivated influenza vaccine. General study results and limits: A suggestion made by the authors is that each seasonal influenza vaccination recruits few new T cells.

This clonotype was recorded a few times. The antigen remains undetermined. TCRdb fed the RT-PCR reads into MiXCR, producing one record per CDR3 protein. The sample has just over 300,000 distinct CDR3 sequences; just over 20% are singletons. Germline assignment: CDR1 MNHEY and CDR2 SVGEGT. Trimming took 10 bases from V and 7 from J, leaving 21 bases between them. The CDR3 contains 14 residues. The chain recombines TRBV6-2 or TRBV6-3 with TRBJ2-3; D possibly corresponds to TRBD2 (6 bases). The specimen was PBMCs from blood, collected about 19 months after vaccination. The receptor comes from a man between 50 and 75 years old who received an inactivated influenza vaccine. The CDR3 here is CATAGLKSPNTQYF. The CDR3 DNA is TGTGCCACCGCGGGACTGAAATCCCCGAATACGCAGTATTTT.